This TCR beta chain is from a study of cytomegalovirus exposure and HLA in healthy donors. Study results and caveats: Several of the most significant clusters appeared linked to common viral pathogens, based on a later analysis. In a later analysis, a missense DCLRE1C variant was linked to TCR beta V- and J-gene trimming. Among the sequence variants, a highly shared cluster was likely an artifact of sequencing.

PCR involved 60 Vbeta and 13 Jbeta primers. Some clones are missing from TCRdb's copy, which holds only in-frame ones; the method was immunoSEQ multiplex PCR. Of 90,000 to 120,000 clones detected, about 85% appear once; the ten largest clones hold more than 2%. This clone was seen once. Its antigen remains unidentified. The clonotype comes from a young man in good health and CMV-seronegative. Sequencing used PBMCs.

CDR3 residues: CASNKRGGGETQYF. In DNA form, the CDR3 reads TGTGCCAGCAACAAGCGGGGGGGCGGGGAGACCCAGTACTTC. The genes are TRBV27 and TRBJ2-5; 10 bases fit TRBD2. The CDR3 sequence is 14 residues long. V gave up 7 bases and J gave up 5 bases; unmatched junction bases: 7. CDR1 and CDR2 from the germline V gene are MNHEY and SMNVEV (reference sequence).